The entry below gives a single T cell receptor beta chain sequence along with its context. Its antigen is as yet unknown. The data were obtained in a study of shared clonotypes between healthy human individuals. Points from the study as a whole: Clonotype sharing across a few donors was observed for around 4.8% of naive CD4 clonotypes.

The V end was cut by 6 bases, the J end by 4 bases, with 12 bases between. Germline-derived CDR1 and CDR2 are MNHEY and SVGAGI. The CDR3 loop spans 13 amino acids. Methods used by the authors: Junction-only sequences without quality scores came from ImmunoSEQ, so filtering differed. Assay used: immunoSEQ multiplex PCR; TCRdb lists only in-frame clones, some missing. V and J calls and clone size follow that table, whereas D and trimming were derived from the DNA. This sample yields some 2,100,000 clones, of which 95% are seen a single time; over 0.1% belongs to the top ten. The sequenced sample was naive CD4+ T cells sorted from blood. Subset given: CD45RA+ positively selected. This TCR was sampled from a man younger than 35 in good health. The V call is TRBV6-5, the J call TRBJ1-2; no firm D call. The CDR3 reads CASSPEYSYGYTF. The CDR3 DNA follows: TGTGCCAGCAGCCCCGAGTATAGCTATGGCTACACCTTC.